This TCR beta chain was captured by sequencing in a study of T cell repertoires in cytomegalovirus infection. Background on the study: Indications of both CMV infection and matching HLA type were provided by public TCR beta signatures. Regarding the study as a whole: What dominated the ex vivo response were HLA-C-restricted CMV-specific TCR beta clonotypes. Individuals carrying CMV plus the relevant HLA were identified by cumulative frequency of public TCR beta families.

The CDR3 runs 15 residues. The V segment lost 2 bases and the J segment 5 bases; nucleotides outside the gene matches: 5. Germline V CDR1 and CDR2: SGHDN, FVKESK. In the case of this clonotype: No antigen is known for it.

TCRdb redid the calling of the reads with MiXCR, one entry per CDR3 protein. The table lists 740,000 or so distinct CDR3 sequences, 35% to 45% of them singletons, with under 3% in the top ten. Sequenced sample: PBMCs. The receptor comes from a human donor in good health (CMV status not recorded). Some clones in this sample may be carry-over from other donors' samples. The chain employs TRBV14 and TRBJ1-4; 7 nucleotides agree with TRBD1. The CDR3 protein is CASSQFKTGNEKLFF. The CDR3 bases are TGTGCCAGCAGCCAATTTAAGACAGGGAATGAAAAACTGTTTTTT. Variable domain in full (rest from reference TRBV14 and TRBJ1-4): EAGVTQFPSHSVIEKGQTVTLRCDPISGHDNLYWYRRVMGKEIKFLLHFVKESKQDESGMPNNRFLAERTGGTYSTLKVQPAELEDSGVYFCASSQFKTGNEKLFFGSGTQLSVL.